The rows below give T cell receptor beta chains drawn from one sample of a study of regulatory T cells in long-lasting Graves disease. TCRdb re-called the multiplex PCR reads through MiXCR, storing one row per CDR3 protein. The table has about 540,000 distinct CDR3 sequences, less than 15% seen once; the top ten hold roughly 9.7%. The sample also formed part of further work on T cells in Graves' hyperthyroidism and ophthalmopathy.

The sequencing used peripheral blood mononuclear cells (PBMCs), collected at new diagnosis, from a patient treated with antithyroid drugs. The receptors were gathered from a man between 25 and 39 years old with Graves disease. Both conserved end residues are part of each CDR3. Fields, in order: V gene, D gene, J gene, clone size, CDR3 protein, CDR3 DNA. D genes are given only for firm matches. The size of a clone is reported for some rows only, either as once, few or many, or as a class for expanded clones.

TRBV11-3	NA	TRBJ2-2	NA	CATTDTGELFF	TGTGCCACGACTGACACCGGGGAGCTGTTTTTT
TRBV12-3/TRBV12-4	TRBD1	TRBJ1-1	many	CASSSTGATEAFF	TGTGCCAGCAGCTCGACAGGGGCCACTGAAGCTTTCTTT
TRBV7-9	TRBD1	TRBJ1-2	many	CASSSLADRTGYGYTF	TGTGCCAGCAGCTCCTTAGCGGACCGGACAGGCTATGGCTACACCTTC
TRBV7-4	TRBD2	TRBJ2-7	many	CASSAGTSGSPLREQYF	TGTGCCAGCAGCGCCGGGACTAGCGGGAGCCCCCTCCGAGAGCAGTACTTC
TRBV15	TRBD1	TRBJ2-7	many	CATRGPGQGTYEQYF	TGTGCCACCAGAGGTCCGGGACAGGGGACCTACGAGCAGTACTTC
TRBV7-2	NA	TRBJ1-5	few	CASSQEAGEPQPQHF	TGCGCCAGCAGCCAAGAAGCCGGGGAACCTCAGCCCCAGCATTTT
TRBV5-1	NA	TRBJ2-2	NA	CASSLESAYTGELFF	TGCGCCAGCAGCTTGGAGTCAGCCTACACCGGGGAGCTGTTTTTT
TRBV5-1	TRBD1	TRBJ1-2	many	CASSLETGGKFGYTF	TGCGCCAGCAGCTTGGAAACAGGGGGTAAATTTGGCTACACCTTC
TRBV9	TRBD2	TRBJ2-7	NA	CASSVASGSSDEQYF	TGTGCCAGCAGCGTAGCCAGCGGGAGTTCCGACGAGCAGTACTTC
TRBV19	NA	TRBJ1-2	NA	CASGGRYGYTF	TGTGCCAGTGGGGGCCGCTATGGCTACACCTTC
TRBV12-3/TRBV12-4	NA	TRBJ1-2	many	CASSFGPGKRLLGYTF	TGTGCCAGCAGTTTTGGTCCGGGAAAGCGGTTATTGGGATACACCTTC
TRBV20-1	TRBD1	TRBJ1-4	NA	CSASTGQGNEKLFF	TGCAGTGCTAGCACGGGACAGGGTAATGAAAAACTGTTTTTT
TRBV12-3/TRBV12-4	TRBD2	TRBJ2-7	many	CASSLGLASISYEQYF	TGTGCCAGCAGTCTCGGACTAGCGAGCATATCCTACGAGCAGTACTTC
TRBV6-5	NA	TRBJ1-5	many	CASSSSGNQPQHF	TGTGCCAGCAGTTCCAGCGGGAATCAGCCCCAGCATTTT
TRBV10-1	NA	TRBJ1-3	NA	CASSEPPGNTIYF	TGCGCCAGCAGTGAACCTCCTGGAAACACCATATATTTT
TRBV9	NA	TRBJ2-7	many	CASSVESSPHYEQYF	TGTGCCAGCAGCGTAGAATCATCCCCCCACTACGAGCAGTACTTC
TRBV5-1	TRBD1	TRBJ1-2	few	CASSLRDRRPFTF	TGCGCCAGCAGCTTGCGGGACAGGAGGCCCTTCACCTTC
TRBV20-1	NA	TRBJ2-1	few	CTGAVYNEQFF	TGCACAGGGGCTGTTTACAATGAGCAGTTCTTC
TRBV5-5	NA	TRBJ2-1	NA	CASSFTWNEQFF	TGTGCCAGCAGCTTCACATGGAATGAGCAGTTCTTC
TRBV12-5	NA	TRBJ1-1	many	CASGLWTGPAGDQIRNTEAFF	TGTGCTAGTGGTTTGTGGACGGGACCCGCGGGAGACCAGATACGGAACACTGAAGCTTTCTTT
TRBV6-1	NA	TRBJ2-5	many	CASTNMLLQEYQETQYF	TGTGCCAGCACTAATATGCTCCTGCAGGAGTACCAAGAGACCCAGTACTTC
TRBV12-3/TRBV12-4	NA	TRBJ1-4	many	CASSLALATTNEKLFF	TGTGCCAGCAGCTTAGCCCTCGCGACAACTAATGAAAAACTGTTTTTT
TRBV19	NA	TRBJ2-3	few	CASSISSYNTQYF	TGTGCCAGTAGTATAAGCTCCTATAATACGCAGTATTTT
TRBV11-2	NA	TRBJ1-2	many	CASSLDRGWNYGYTF	TGTGCCAGCAGCTTAGATCGGGGTTGGAACTATGGCTACACCTTC
TRBV5-5	NA	TRBJ2-3	many	CASSPPRATRTQYF	TGTGCCAGCAGCCCCCCTCGGGCGACTAGGACGCAGTATTTT
TRBV24-1	TRBD1	TRBJ2-2	few	CATSGGANTGELFF	TGTGCCACCTCAGGGGGCGCTAACACCGGGGAGCTGTTTTTT
TRBV4-2	NA	TRBJ1-2	NA	CASSQEREGVSYGYTF	TGTGCCAGCAGCCAAGAGAGGGAGGGGGTTTCCTATGGCTACACCTTC
TRBV20-1	TRBD2	TRBJ2-3	NA	CSASHSGGTDTQYF	TGCAGTGCTAGCCACAGCGGGGGTACAGATACGCAGTATTTT
TRBV20-1	TRBD2	TRBJ2-5	many	CSAKGGTSGSKEETQYF	TGCAGTGCAAAGGGAGGGACTAGCGGGAGCAAGGAGGAGACCCAGTACTTC
TRBV6-5	NA	TRBJ1-2	many	CASSYAPGGTDGGYTF	TGTGCCAGCAGTTACGCCCCCGGCGGGACGGATGGCGGCTACACCTTC
TRBV29-1	NA	TRBJ2-3	many	CSVGAVWGSTDTQYF	TGCAGCGTTGGGGCAGTCTGGGGTAGCACAGATACGCAGTATTTT